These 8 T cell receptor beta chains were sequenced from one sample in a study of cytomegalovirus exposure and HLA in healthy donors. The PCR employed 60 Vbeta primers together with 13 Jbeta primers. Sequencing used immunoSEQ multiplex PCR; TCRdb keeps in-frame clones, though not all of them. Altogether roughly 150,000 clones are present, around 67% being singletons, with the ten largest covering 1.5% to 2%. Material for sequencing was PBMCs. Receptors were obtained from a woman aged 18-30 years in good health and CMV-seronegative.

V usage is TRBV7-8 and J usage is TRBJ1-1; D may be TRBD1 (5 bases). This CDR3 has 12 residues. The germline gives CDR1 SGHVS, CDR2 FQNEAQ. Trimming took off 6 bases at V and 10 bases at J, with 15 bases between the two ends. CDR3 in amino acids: CASSKDGQGAFF. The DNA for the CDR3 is TGTGCCAGCAGTAAGGACGGCCAGGGAGCTTTCTTT.

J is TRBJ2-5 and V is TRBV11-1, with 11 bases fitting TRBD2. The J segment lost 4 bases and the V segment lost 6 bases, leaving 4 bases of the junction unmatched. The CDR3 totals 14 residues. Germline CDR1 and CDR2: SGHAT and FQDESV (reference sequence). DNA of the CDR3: TGTGCCAGCAGTCGTACTAGCGGGGGAGAGACCCAGTACTTC. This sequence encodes CASSRTSGGETQYF. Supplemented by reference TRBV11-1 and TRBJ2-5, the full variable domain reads EAEVAQSPRYKITEKSQAVAFWCDPISGHATLYWYRQILGQGPELLVQFQDESVVDDSQLPKDRFSAERLKGVDSTLKIQPAELGDSAMYLCASSRTSGGETQYFGPGTRLLVL.

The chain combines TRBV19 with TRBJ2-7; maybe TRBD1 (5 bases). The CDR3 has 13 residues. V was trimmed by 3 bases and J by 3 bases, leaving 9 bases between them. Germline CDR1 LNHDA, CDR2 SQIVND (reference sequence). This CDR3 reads CASSIAGNYEQYF. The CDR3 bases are TGTGCCAGTAGTATCGCAGGGAACTACGAGCAGTACTTC.

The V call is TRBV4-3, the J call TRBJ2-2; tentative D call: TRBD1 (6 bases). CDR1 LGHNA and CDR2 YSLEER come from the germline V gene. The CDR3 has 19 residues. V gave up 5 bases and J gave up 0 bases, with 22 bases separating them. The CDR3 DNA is TGCGCCAGCAGCTCGCGACAGGCAAGTAATCCCGCGAACACCGGGGAGCTGTTTTTT. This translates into CASSSRQASNPANTGELFF.

The CDR3 here is CASSLVGASNQPQHF. CDR3 bases: TGTGCCAGCAGCTTAGTTGGGGCAAGCAATCAGCCCCAGCATTTT. This chain joins TRBV7-8 and TRBJ1-5; tentative D call: TRBD1 (5 bases). Germline lookup yields CDR1 SGHVS and CDR2 FQNEAQ. V lost 1 base, J lost 1 base, and 8 bases lay in between. The CDR3 sequence is 15 residues long.

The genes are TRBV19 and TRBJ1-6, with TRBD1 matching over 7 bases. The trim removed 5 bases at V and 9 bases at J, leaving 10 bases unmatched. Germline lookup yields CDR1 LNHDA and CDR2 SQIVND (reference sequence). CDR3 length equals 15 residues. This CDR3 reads CASSQRARGSSPLHF. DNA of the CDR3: TGTGCCAGTAGTCAAAGGGCCAGGGGGAGTTCACCCCTCCACTTT.

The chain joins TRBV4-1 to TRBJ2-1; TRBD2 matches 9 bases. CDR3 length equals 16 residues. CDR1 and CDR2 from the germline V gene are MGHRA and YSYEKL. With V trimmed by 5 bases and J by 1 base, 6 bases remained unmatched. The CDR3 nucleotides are TGCGCCAGCAGCGCCCCTAGCGGGACTTCCTACAATGAGCAGTTCTTC. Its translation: CASSAPSGTSYNEQFF.

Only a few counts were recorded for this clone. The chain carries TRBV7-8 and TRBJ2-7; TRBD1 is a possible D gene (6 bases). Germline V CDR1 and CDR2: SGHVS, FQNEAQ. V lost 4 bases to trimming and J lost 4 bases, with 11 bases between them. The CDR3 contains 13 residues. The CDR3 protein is CASSSFQGYEQYF. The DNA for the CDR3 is TGTGCCAGCAGCTCGTTTCAGGGGTACGAGCAGTACTTC.